Listed below are T cell receptor beta chains from one sample, sequenced in a study of CD8+CD57+ T cells in acquired aplastic anemia. One entry per CDR3 protein results from TCRdb running MiXCR on the reads. The sample records around 170,000 distinct CDR3 sequences, 40% to 50% being singletons. The source material was sorted CD4+, CD8+, or CD8+CD57+ T cells (not recorded which) from PBMCs. Receptor source: a human donor with aplastic anemia. The CDR3 runs from the conserved cysteine through the conserved F or W. The order of the fields is J gene, CDR3 length, V gene, clone size, D gene, CDR3 DNA, CDR3 protein. A D gene is named only where the DNA matches it firmly. Size values are once, few and many counts, or a class for expanded clones, and some rows have none.

TRBJ2-7 12 TRBV7-2 few NA TGTGCCAGCAGCTTAAATGGGGCCGAGCAGTACTTC CASSLNGAEQYF
TRBJ1-1 14 TRBV12-3/TRBV12-4 many NA TGTGCCAGCAGTTTGAGGGATATGAACACTGAAGCTTTCTTT CASSLRDMNTEAFF
TRBJ1-1 15 TRBV5-1 NA TRBD1 TGCGCCAGCAGCTTAACAGGGGTTCGGAACACTGAAGCTTTCTTT CASSLTGVRNTEAFF
TRBJ2-3 17 TRBV9 many TRBD1 TGTGCCAGCAGCGTAGGTGGGACAGGGTGGAATGCAGATACGCAGTATTTT CASSVGGTGWNADTQYF
TRBJ1-2 13 TRBV7-9 many NA TGTGCCAGCAGCTTAGATCAAGGAATTGGCTACACCTTC CASSLDQGIGYTF
TRBJ2-5 14 TRBV7-2 NA NA TGTGCCAGCAGCTTAGAGTGGGGAGATGAGACCCAGTACTTC CASSLEWGDETQYF
TRBJ1-2 12 TRBV19 many NA TGTGCCAGTAAGGAGGCGTACTATGGCTACACCTTC CASKEAYYGYTF
TRBJ1-1 17 TRBV25-1 NA TRBD1 TGTGCCAGCAGTGAACCCGGGACAGGGCCTTGGGGCACTGAAGCTTTCTTT CASSEPGTGPWGTEAFF
TRBJ2-7 15 TRBV7-8 NA TRBD1 TGTGCCAGCAGCTTCCGGGACAGGGGGTCCTACGAGCAGTACTTC CASSFRDRGSYEQYF
TRBJ2-1 13 TRBV29-1 NA TRBD2 TGCAGCGTGGATAGCGGGAGTTCCCATGAGCAGTTCTTC CSVDSGSSHEQFF
TRBJ1-2 13 TRBV19 NA NA TGTGCCAGTAGCCCGGACGGGTCTATCGGCTACACCTTC CASSPDGSIGYTF
TRBJ2-7 19 TRBV11-2 NA NA TGTGCCAGCAGCTTAGTCGGAGATGGCGGGATCGGTACCAGTTGCGAGCAGTACTTC CASSLVGDGGIGTSCEQYF
TRBJ1-5 13 TRBV2 NA NA TGTGCCAGCAACGGAGGGAATCAGTTGCCCCAGCATTTT CASNGGNQLPQHF
TRBJ2-7 12 TRBV5-6 many NA TGTGCCAGCAGCTTTGGAGGGAACGAGCAGTACTTC CASSFGGNEQYF
TRBJ1-4 14 TRBV5-1 NA NA TGCGCCAGCAGCTCTCGGGGGGGTGGCGAAAAACTGTTTTTT CASSSRGGGEKLFF
TRBJ2-7 12 TRBV10-3 NA TRBD1 TGTGCCTCGGGACAGGGTCCCTACGAGCAGTACTTC CASGQGPYEQYF
TRBJ1-6 14 TRBV2 few NA TGTGCCAGCAGTGTTACGGGGCTTTATTCACCCCTCCACTTT CASSVTGLYSPLHF
TRBJ1-2 14 TRBV27 few NA TGTGCCAGCAGGCCAGGGGACTTTAACTATGGCTACACCTTC CASRPGDFNYGYTF
TRBJ2-5 14 TRBV6-1 NA TRBD1 TGTGCCAGCAGGATCGGGACAGCTAAAGAGACCCAGTACTTC CASRIGTAKETQYF
TRBJ1-1 14 TRBV5-4 few NA TGTGCCAGCAGCCCAATAGGGCGGAACACTGAAGCTTTCTTT CASSPIGRNTEAFF
TRBJ1-2 13 TRBV10-3 NA TRBD1 TGTGCCATCAGTACAGGGGTCGGGGATGGCTACACCTTC CAISTGVGDGYTF
TRBJ2-7 12 TRBV29-1 NA TRBD1 TGCAGCGTTGGACAGGGGAGCGACGAGCAGTACTTC CSVGQGSDEQYF
TRBJ2-3 15 TRBV7-2 many NA TGTGCCAGCAGCTTAGTGCCAGCGGGCCTACGTCTTCAGTATTTT CASSLVPAGLRLQYF
TRBJ2-3 16 TRBV20-1 many NA TGCAGTGCGAACGGACTTCAGGGCTCTAGCACAGATACGCAGTATTTT CSANGLQGSSTDTQYF
TRBJ1-4 16 TRBV6-1 NA TRBD1 TGTGCCAGCAGTATGCCAGGACAGGGGGCTAATGAAAAACTGTTTTTT CASSMPGQGANEKLFF
TRBJ1-1 14 TRBV2 NA TRBD1 TGTGCCAGCAGGGCCCAACAGGGGGCTAGTGAAGCTTTCTTT CASRAQQGASEAFF
TRBJ2-7 14 TRBV13 many NA TGTGCCACCTCCCCGGGGCTTCGGTCCTACGAGCAGTACTTC CATSPGLRSYEQYF
TRBJ2-7 15 TRBV10-3 NA NA TGTGCCATCAGTGAGGAGGGTATGGGGGCCTACGAGCAGTACTTC CAISEEGMGAYEQYF
TRBJ2-3 18 TRBV11-2 NA TRBD1 TGTGCCAGCAGCCCTACGCCAAGGGGGACAGGGGGTGCAGATACGCAGTATTTT CASSPTPRGTGGADTQYF
TRBJ1-3 16 TRBV5-1 many NA TGCGCCAGCAGCTTGGCCGGAGCGGGGTTCGGAAACACCATATATTTT CASSLAGAGFGNTIYF
TRBJ1-2 16 TRBV15 many NA TGTGCCACCAGCAGGGGAAGGGAGATAAGGGACTATGGCTACACCTTC CATSRGREIRDYGYTF
TRBJ1-2 12 TRBV7-2 once NA TGTGCCAGCAGCCGCGACGACTATGGCTACACCTTC CASSRDDYGYTF
TRBJ2-7 12 TRBV30 many NA TGTGCCTGGAGTGTGACGTGGTACGAGCAGTACTTC CAWSVTWYEQYF
TRBJ2-5 16 TRBV15 few NA TGTGCCACCAGCAGAGGTATCGGACTGGGGGAAGAGACCCAGTACTTC CATSRGIGLGEETQYF
TRBJ1-6 18 TRBV6-1 NA TRBD1 TGTGCCAGCAGGCCACAGGGGGCTCGTTTTTCGCGTAATTCACCCCTCCACTTT CASRPQGARFSRNSPLHF
TRBJ2-1 15 TRBV9 NA NA TGTGCCAGCAGCCCTGAAGGGGGGTCCTACAATGAGCAGTTCTTC CASSPEGGSYNEQFF
TRBJ2-3 10 TRBV29-1 NA NA TGCAGCGTTTTCACTGATACGCAGTATTTT CSVFTDTQYF